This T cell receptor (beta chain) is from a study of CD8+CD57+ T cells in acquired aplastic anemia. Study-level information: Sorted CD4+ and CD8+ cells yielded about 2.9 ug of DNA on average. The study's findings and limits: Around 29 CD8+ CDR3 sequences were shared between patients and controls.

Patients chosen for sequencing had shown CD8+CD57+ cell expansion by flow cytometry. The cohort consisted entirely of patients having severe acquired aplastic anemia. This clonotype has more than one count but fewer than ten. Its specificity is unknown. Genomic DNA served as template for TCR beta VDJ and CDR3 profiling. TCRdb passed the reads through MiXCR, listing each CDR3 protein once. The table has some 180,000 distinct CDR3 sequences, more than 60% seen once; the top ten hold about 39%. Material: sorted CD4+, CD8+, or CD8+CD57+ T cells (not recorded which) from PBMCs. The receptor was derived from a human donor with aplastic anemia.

The CDR3 nucleotides are TGTGCCAGCAGTGTTGGGGATCAGCCCCAGCATTTT. This codes for CASSVGDQPQHF. The chain employs TRBV7-8 and TRBJ1-5, with D unclear. The germline V gene encodes CDR1 SGHVS and CDR2 FQNEAQ. Deletions cut 6 bases from V and 5 bases from J, with 8 bases between. This CDR3 spans 12 amino acids.